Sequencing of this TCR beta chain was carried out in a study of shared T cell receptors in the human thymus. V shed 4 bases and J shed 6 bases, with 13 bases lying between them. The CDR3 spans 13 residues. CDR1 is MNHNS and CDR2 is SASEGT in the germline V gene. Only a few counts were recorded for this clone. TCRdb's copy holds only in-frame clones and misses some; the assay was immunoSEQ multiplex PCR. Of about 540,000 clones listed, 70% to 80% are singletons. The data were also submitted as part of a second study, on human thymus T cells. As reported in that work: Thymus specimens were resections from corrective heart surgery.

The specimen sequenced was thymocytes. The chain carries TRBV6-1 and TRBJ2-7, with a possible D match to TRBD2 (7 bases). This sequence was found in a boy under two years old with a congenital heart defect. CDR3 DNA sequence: TGTGCCAGCAGTGCAGGGGACTACCCCGAGCAGTACTTC. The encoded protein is CASSAGDYPEQYF.